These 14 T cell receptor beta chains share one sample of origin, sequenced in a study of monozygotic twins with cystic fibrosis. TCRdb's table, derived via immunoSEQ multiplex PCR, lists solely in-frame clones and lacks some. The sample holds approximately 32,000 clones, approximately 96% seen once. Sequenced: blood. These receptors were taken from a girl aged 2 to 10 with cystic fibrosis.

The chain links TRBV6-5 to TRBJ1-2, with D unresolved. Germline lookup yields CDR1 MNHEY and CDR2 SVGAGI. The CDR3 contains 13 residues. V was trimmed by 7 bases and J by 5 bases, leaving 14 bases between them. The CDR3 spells CASTSIGKYGYTF. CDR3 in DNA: TGTGCCAGCACTAGTATAGGGAAATATGGCTACACCTTC.

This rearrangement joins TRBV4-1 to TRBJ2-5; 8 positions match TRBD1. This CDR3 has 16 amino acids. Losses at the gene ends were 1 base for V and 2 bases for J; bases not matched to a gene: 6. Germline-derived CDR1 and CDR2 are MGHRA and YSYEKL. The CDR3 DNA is TGCGCCAGCAGCCAAGTGGACAGGGAATTTCAAGAGACCCAGTACTTC. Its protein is CASSQVDREFQETQYF.

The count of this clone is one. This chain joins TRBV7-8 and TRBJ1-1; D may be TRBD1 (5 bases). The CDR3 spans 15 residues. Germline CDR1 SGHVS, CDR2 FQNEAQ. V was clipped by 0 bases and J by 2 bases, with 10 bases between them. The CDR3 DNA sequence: TGTGCCAGCAGCTTAGCGGGGACGGCTAACACTGAAGCTTTCTTT. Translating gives CASSLAGTANTEAFF.

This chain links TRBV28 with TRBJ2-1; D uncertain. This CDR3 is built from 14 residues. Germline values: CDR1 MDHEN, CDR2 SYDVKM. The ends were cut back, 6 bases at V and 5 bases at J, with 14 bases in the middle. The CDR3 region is CASRLGAENNEQFF. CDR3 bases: TGTGCCAGCAGACTGGGCGCAGAAAACAATGAGCAGTTCTTC.

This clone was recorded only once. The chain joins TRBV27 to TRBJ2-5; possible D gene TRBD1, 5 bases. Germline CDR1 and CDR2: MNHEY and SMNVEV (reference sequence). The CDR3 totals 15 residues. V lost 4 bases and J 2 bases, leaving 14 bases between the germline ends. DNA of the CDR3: TGTGCCAGCAGTTCGAGAGACAGCGTACAAGAGACCCAGTACTTC. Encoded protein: CASSSRDSVQETQYF.

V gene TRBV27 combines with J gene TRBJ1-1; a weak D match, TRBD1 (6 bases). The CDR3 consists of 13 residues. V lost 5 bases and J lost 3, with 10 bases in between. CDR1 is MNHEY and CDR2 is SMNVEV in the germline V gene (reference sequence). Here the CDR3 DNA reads TGTGCCAGCAGTAGAAACAGGGACACTGAAGCTTTCTTT. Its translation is CASSRNRDTEAFF.

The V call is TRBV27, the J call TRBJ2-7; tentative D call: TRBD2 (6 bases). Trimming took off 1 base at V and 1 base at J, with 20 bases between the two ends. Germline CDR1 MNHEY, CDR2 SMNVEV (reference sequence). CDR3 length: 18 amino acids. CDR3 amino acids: CASSLYAGIGRNSYEQYF. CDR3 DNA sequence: TGTGCCAGCAGTTTATACGCGGGAATAGGGCGCAATTCCTACGAGCAGTACTTC.

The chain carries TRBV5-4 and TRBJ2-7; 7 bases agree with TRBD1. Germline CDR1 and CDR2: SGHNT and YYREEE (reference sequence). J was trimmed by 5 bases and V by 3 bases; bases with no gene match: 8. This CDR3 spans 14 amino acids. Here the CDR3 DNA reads TGTGCCAGCAGCTCGACAGGGTGGAGTGACGAGCAGTACTTC. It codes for CASSSTGWSDEQYF.

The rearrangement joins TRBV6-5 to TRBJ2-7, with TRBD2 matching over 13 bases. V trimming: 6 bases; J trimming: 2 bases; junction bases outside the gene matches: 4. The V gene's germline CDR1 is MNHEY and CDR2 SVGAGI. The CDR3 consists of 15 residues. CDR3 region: CASRRLAGGTYEQYF. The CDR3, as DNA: TGTGCCAGCAGACGACTAGCGGGGGGAACCTACGAGCAGTACTTC.

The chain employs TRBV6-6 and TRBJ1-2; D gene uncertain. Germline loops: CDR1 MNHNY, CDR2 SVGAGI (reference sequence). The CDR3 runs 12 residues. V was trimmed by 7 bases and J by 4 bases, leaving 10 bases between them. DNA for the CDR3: TGTGCCAGCACCGAACGATTCTATGGCTACACCTTC. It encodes CASTERFYGYTF.

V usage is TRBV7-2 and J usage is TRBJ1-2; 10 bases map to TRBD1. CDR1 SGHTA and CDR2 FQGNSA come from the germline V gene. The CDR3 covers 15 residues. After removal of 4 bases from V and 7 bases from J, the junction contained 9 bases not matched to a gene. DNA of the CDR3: TGTGCCAGCAGCTCGACACCGACAGGGGGCGTTGGCTACACCTTC. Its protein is CASSSTPTGGVGYTF.

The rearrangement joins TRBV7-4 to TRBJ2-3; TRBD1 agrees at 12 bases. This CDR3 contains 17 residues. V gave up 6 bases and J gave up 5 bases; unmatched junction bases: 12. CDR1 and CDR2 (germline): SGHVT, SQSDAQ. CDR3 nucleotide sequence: TGTGCCAGCAGAACCGCGACCGGGACAGGGGGCGTAGATACGCAGTATTTT. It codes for CASRTATGTGGVDTQYF.

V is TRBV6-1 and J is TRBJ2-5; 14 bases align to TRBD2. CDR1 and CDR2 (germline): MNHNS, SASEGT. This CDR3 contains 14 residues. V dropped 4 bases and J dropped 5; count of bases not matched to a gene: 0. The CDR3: CASSGTSGRETQYF. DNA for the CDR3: TGTGCCAGCAGTGGGACTAGCGGGAGGGAGACCCAGTACTTC.

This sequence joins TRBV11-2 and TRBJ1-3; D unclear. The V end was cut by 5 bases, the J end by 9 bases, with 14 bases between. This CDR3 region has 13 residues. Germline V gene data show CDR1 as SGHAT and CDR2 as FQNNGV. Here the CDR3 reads CASSGRESGTIYF. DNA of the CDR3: TGTGCCAGCAGCGGAAGAGAGTCGGGCACCATATATTTT.